This is a list of T cell receptor beta chains from one sample in a study of blood T cell repertoires in COVID-19. Measured with immunoSEQ multiplex PCR; TCRdb has only the in-frame clones, and not every one. The sample has approximately 140,000 clones, about 83% seen once; the top ten hold 1.6%. Sequencing was done on a sample of peripheral blood. Receptors were obtained from a human donor in a cohort sampled during active COVID-19. The CDR3 runs from the conserved cysteine through the conserved F or W. The order of the fields is clone size, J gene, V gene, D gene, CDR3 protein, CDR3 DNA. D genes are given only for firm matches. Clone size appears in some rows only: once, few, many, or a class for an expanded clone.

- | TRBJ1-1 | TRBV5-5 | TRBD1 | CASSLQGYTEAFF | TGTGCCAGCAGCTTACAGGGGTACACTGAAGCTTTCTTT
- | TRBJ2-7 | TRBV6-2/TRBV6-3 | - | CASSYGQGLYEQYF | TGTGCCAGCAGTTACGGGCAGGGACTTTACGAGCAGTACTTC
- | TRBJ2-1 | TRBV9 | TRBD1 | CASSVGSGGYNEQFF | TGTGCCAGCAGCGTAGGGTCAGGGGGATACAATGAGCAGTTCTTC
once | TRBJ2-5 | TRBV27 | - | CASSVRNRAGETQYF | TGTGCCAGCAGTGTAAGGAACAGGGCAGGGGAGACCCAGTACTTC
- | TRBJ2-7 | TRBV19 | - | CASSIDVGRVTYEQYF | TGTGCCAGTAGTATAGATGTCGGCAGGGTAACCTACGAGCAGTACTTC
- | TRBJ1-2 | TRBV5-6 | - | CASSLGRARPNYGYTF | TGTGCCAGCAGCTTGGGGCGGGCTCGGCCTAACTATGGCTACACCTTC
- | TRBJ2-3 | TRBV5-4 | TRBD2 | CASSVTGTRGWDTQYF | TGTGCCAGCAGCGTAACCGGGACTAGGGGGTGGGATACGCAGTATTTT
- | TRBJ2-1 | TRBV7-9 | - | CASSFIEREQFF | TGTGCCAGCAGCTTCATAGAGCGTGAGCAGTTCTTC
- | TRBJ2-5 | TRBV15 | TRBD2 | CATSTSGRALETQYF | TGTGCCACCAGCACTAGCGGGAGGGCCTTGGAGACCCAGTACTTC
- | TRBJ2-7 | TRBV12-3/TRBV12-4 | - | CASSRDTYEQYF | TGTGCCAGCAGTCGGGACACCTACGAGCAGTACTTC
- | TRBJ2-7 | TRBV6-6 | - | CASSYGLESYEQYF | TGTGCCAGCAGTTACGGACTGGAATCCTACGAGCAGTACTTC
- | TRBJ2-3 | TRBV7-2 | - | CASSLPSGTDTQYF | TGTGCCAGCAGCTTGCCGAGCGGCACAGATACGCAGTATTTT
- | TRBJ2-1 | TRBV2 | - | CASSERRVTYNEQFF | TGTGCCAGCAGTGAGCGGCGGGTGACCTACAATGAGCAGTTCTTC
- | TRBJ2-2 | TRBV5-1 | TRBD2 | CASRETSGTSGELFF | TGCGCCAGCAGGGAGACTAGCGGGACGTCCGGGGAGCTGTTTTTT
- | TRBJ1-2 | TRBV7-9 | - | CASSFPRTAMNYGYTF | TGTGCCAGCAGCTTCCCTCGGACAGCGATGAACTATGGCTACACCTTC
- | TRBJ2-1 | TRBV18 | - | CASSPPAGYNEQFF | TGTGCCAGCTCACCACCGGCGGGATACAATGAGCAGTTCTTC
- | TRBJ2-1 | TRBV19 | TRBD2 | CASSMAGARDEQFF | TGTGCCAGTAGTATGGCGGGAGCCAGGGATGAGCAGTTCTTC
- | TRBJ1-3 | TRBV28 | TRBD1 | CASRGTGGTLATIYF | TGTGCCAGCAGGGGGACAGGGGGTACCCTCGCCACCATATATTTT
- | TRBJ2-7 | TRBV29-1 | TRBD1 | CSVETDRELDEQYF | TGCAGCGTGGAAACCGACAGGGAATTAGACGAGCAGTACTTC
- | TRBJ1-2 | TRBV5-8 | - | CASSPGHVLDYGYTF | TGTGCCAGCAGCCCAGGACATGTTTTGGACTATGGCTACACCTTC
- | TRBJ2-3 | TRBV5-1 | - | CASSSGVSDTQYF | TGCGCCAGCAGCTCGGGGGTTTCAGATACGCAGTATTTT
- | TRBJ1-2 | TRBV5-1 | - | CASSLRNEGGYTF | TGCGCCAGCAGCTTGAGAAACGAGGGTGGCTACACCTTC
- | TRBJ2-7 | TRBV9 | TRBD2 | CASSVGMREDYEQYF | TGTGCCAGCAGCGTCGGTATGCGGGAGGACTACGAGCAGTACTTC
- | TRBJ1-1 | TRBV15 | TRBD1 | CATSSLGQGNLGAFF | TGTGCCACCAGCAGCCTGGGACAGGGTAATTTGGGAGCTTTCTTT
- | TRBJ1-5 | TRBV19 | - | CASSIGGNNQPQHF | TGTGCCAGTAGTATAGGAGGTAACAATCAGCCCCAGCATTTT
- | TRBJ2-7 | TRBV27 | TRBD1 | CASSQDRGGPREQYF | TGTGCCAGCAGTCAGGACAGGGGGGGACCACGCGAGCAGTACTTC
- | TRBJ1-1 | TRBV19 | TRBD1 | CASSIGRQGPEAFF | TGTGCCAGTAGTATAGGTCGACAGGGCCCTGAAGCTTTCTTT
- | TRBJ1-5 | TRBV7-2 | TRBD1 | CASSLRTGEGNQPQHF | TGTGCCAGCAGCTTAAGGACAGGGGAAGGCAATCAGCCCCAGCATTTT
- | TRBJ2-6 | TRBV7-2 | - | CASSRLASSGANVLTF | TGTGCCAGCAGCAGACTGGCTAGCTCTGGGGCCAACGTCCTGACTTTC
- | TRBJ2-7 | TRBV7-2 | TRBD2 | CASSFSGGSYEQYF | TGTGCCAGCAGCTTCTCGGGCGGGAGTTACGAGCAGTACTTC
- | TRBJ2-7 | TRBV5-1 | TRBD1 | CASSLGDRPASYEQYF | TGCGCCAGCAGCTTGGGGGACAGGCCGGCCTCCTACGAGCAGTACTTC
- | TRBJ2-3 | TRBV25-1 | - | CASSTRTLTDTQYF | TGTGCCAGCTCGACTAGAACGCTTACAGATACGCAGTATTTT
- | TRBJ2-1 | TRBV15 | - | CATSRDARRPAGTRDEQFF | TGTGCCACCAGCAGAGACGCAAGACGTCCAGCGGGGACACGCGATGAGCAGTTCTTC
- | TRBJ1-4 | TRBV4-3 | - | CASSQDWAHGANEKLFF | TGCGCCAGCAGCCAAGATTGGGCACACGGGGCTAATGAAAAACTGTTTTTT
- | TRBJ2-3 | TRBV3-1/TRBV3-2 | TRBD2 | CASSKSGLATLTTDTQYF | TGTGCCAGCAGCAAATCGGGACTAGCTACCCTGACGACAGATACGCAGTATTTT
- | TRBJ2-3 | TRBV30 | TRBD2 | CAWTPAGAPDTQYF | TGTGCCTGGACCCCTGCGGGAGCCCCAGATACGCAGTATTTT
- | TRBJ2-7 | TRBV18 | TRBD2 | CASSPTSNEQYF | TGTGCCAGCTCACCGACTAGCAACGAGCAGTACTTC
- | TRBJ1-2 | TRBV2 | - | CASSATTLLSYGYTF | TGTGCCAGCAGTGCTACGACACTCCTTAGCTATGGCTACACCTTC
few | TRBJ1-1 | TRBV6-5 | TRBD1 | CASRRQGVMNTEAFF | TGTGCCAGCAGGAGACAGGGAGTAATGAACACTGAAGCTTTCTTT
- | TRBJ2-2 | TRBV3-1/TRBV3-2 | - | CASSAGLNTGELFF | TGTGCCAGCAGCGCGGGGCTCAACACCGGGGAGCTGTTTTTT
- | TRBJ2-7 | TRBV19 | TRBD2 | CASTPGTSVNEQYF | TGTGCCAGTACCCCCGGGACTAGTGTCAACGAGCAGTACTTC
- | TRBJ2-2 | TRBV6-5 | TRBD1 | CASRPRTGGPGELFF | TGTGCCAGCAGACCCCGGACAGGGGGTCCCGGGGAGCTGTTTTTT
few | TRBJ1-1 | TRBV7-3 | - | CASSSTGSTEAFF | TGTGCCAGCAGCTCAACAGGGAGCACTGAAGCTTTCTTT
- | TRBJ2-1 | TRBV6-2/TRBV6-3 | - | CASSYIGLYNEQFF | TGTGCCAGCAGTTACATCGGACTCTACAATGAGCAGTTCTTC
- | TRBJ2-6 | TRBV3-1/TRBV3-2 | TRBD2 | CASSRGTRYPGANVLTF | TGTGCCAGCAGCCGGGGGACTAGATATCCTGGGGCCAACGTCCTGACTTTC
- | TRBJ2-7 | TRBV6-5 | - | CASSSYPTGYEQYF | TGTGCCAGCAGTTCCTATCCCACAGGGTACGAGCAGTACTTC
few | TRBJ2-1 | TRBV7-3 | TRBD2 | CASSEGPSGRIVQFF | TGTGCCAGCAGTGAAGGCCCTAGCGGGAGGATTGTGCAGTTCTTC
- | TRBJ1-2 | TRBV5-1 | - | CASSLGQGIYGYTF | TGCGCCAGCAGCTTGGGGCAGGGTATCTATGGCTACACCTTC
- | TRBJ2-2 | TRBV7-9 | TRBD1 | CASSLARQGATGGGELFF | TGTGCCAGCAGCTTAGCGAGACAGGGAGCAACCGGAGGCGGGGAGCTGTTTTTT
once | TRBJ2-3 | TRBV6-5 | TRBD1 | CASSFRTGGGDTQYF | TGTGCCAGCAGTTTCCGGACAGGGGGCGGAGATACGCAGTATTTT
- | TRBJ2-4 | TRBV2 | - | CASSLGSLAKNIQYF | TGTGCCAGCAGTCTTGGGAGTCTAGCCAAAAACATTCAGTACTTC
- | TRBJ2-1 | TRBV7-2 | TRBD2 | CASSLTLLSGRTNEQFF | TGTGCCAGCAGCTTAACCCTACTTAGCGGGAGGACCAATGAGCAGTTCTTC
- | TRBJ1-1 | TRBV5-6 | - | CASSLKTTGAFF | TGTGCCAGCAGCTTAAAGACTACGGGAGCTTTCTTT
- | TRBJ1-2 | TRBV18 | TRBD1 | CASSHGQDYYDYTF | TGTGCCAGCTCTCACGGACAGGACTACTATGACTACACCTTC
- | TRBJ2-7 | TRBV6-2/TRBV6-3 | - | CASSLDSTYEQYF | TGTGCCAGCAGTCTCGACAGCACCTACGAGCAGTACTTC
once | TRBJ1-1 | TRBV5-4 | - | CASSLEVAGSTEAFF | TGTGCCAGCAGCTTGGAGGTCGCCGGGAGCACTGAAGCTTTCTTT
- | TRBJ2-1 | TRBV5-1 | TRBD2 | CASSSRLAGGENSYNEQFF | TGCGCCAGCAGCTCGCGACTAGCGGGAGGCGAAAACTCCTACAATGAGCAGTTCTTC
- | TRBJ1-1 | TRBV29-1 | TRBD1 | CSVESGRGLEAFF | TGCAGCGTTGAATCCGGCAGGGGGCTCGAAGCTTTCTTT
- | TRBJ2-2 | TRBV11-3 | - | CASSPSAGATGELFF | TGTGCCAGCAGCCCCTCGGCGGGGGCTACCGGGGAGCTGTTTTTT
- | TRBJ2-7 | TRBV5-1 | TRBD2 | CASRDRTSGSLSYEQYF | TGCGCCAGCAGGGATCGGACTAGCGGGAGTCTCTCGTACGAGCAGTACTTC